This paragraph reports one T cell receptor (beta chain). Its antigen is still unknown. This entry comes from a study of cytomegalovirus exposure and HLA in healthy donors. Broader study findings: According to reports, the classifier identified cytomegalovirus status with high specificity and sensitivity. Many donors shared some public TCRs, even though most TCR sequences were rare.

Some clones are missing from TCRdb's copy, which holds only in-frame ones; the method was immunoSEQ multiplex PCR. This sample has fewer than 250,000 clones; roughly 84% occur once, and the top ten carry 2% to 2.5%. The germline V gene has CDR1 MNHEY and CDR2 SMNVEV (reference sequence). V lost 3 bases to trimming and J lost 6 bases; unmatched junction nucleotides: 13. The CDR3 spans 17 residues. The specimen sequenced was PBMCs. The V and J genes are TRBV27 and TRBJ2-1; 8 bases are a match to TRBD1. This receptor was taken from a woman younger than 30 in good health and CMV-seropositive. CDR3: CASSFRTGSMATNEQFF. In nucleotides, the CDR3 is TGTGCCAGCAGTTTTCGGACAGGGAGCATGGCGACCAATGAGCAGTTCTTC.